A selection of T cell receptor beta chains follows, all from one sample in a study of shared clonotypes between healthy human individuals. Sequencing was performed with immunoSEQ multiplex PCR; in TCRdb, only in-frame clones are kept and a portion is missing. The table includes some 2,500,000 clones, around 92% detected once. The sample was naive CD4+ T cells from PBMCs. These receptors were obtained from a man aged 18-30 years in good health. Some clones in this sample may be carry-over from other donors' samples. Each CDR3 is given with its conserved first and last residue. The order of the fields is clone size, V gene, J gene, CDR3 protein. Not all rows give a size; the values are once, few, many and, for expanded clones, a class.

.	TRBV5-1	TRBJ2-7	CASSSQFNRDEQYF
.	TRBV7-2	TRBJ1-2	CASSFSGGPYGYTF
.	TRBV5-4	TRBJ2-1	CASSWTSGTNNEQFF
.	TRBV6-6	TRBJ1-1	CAGADRVVNTEAFF
.	TRBV28	TRBJ2-7	CASNSRASGSYEQYF
.	TRBV5-1	TRBJ2-2	CASSQGQGAVGELFF
few	TRBV5-3	TRBJ1-2	CARSPRGGYTF
.	TRBV9	TRBJ2-1	CASSVRPGYNEQFF
.	TRBV6-5	TRBJ2-5	CASSYRGAQETQYF
.	TRBV5-6	TRBJ2-3	CASSQVLAASTDTQYF
.	TRBV9	TRBJ1-6	CASSVEGHRIGSPLHF
.	TRBV25-1	TRBJ2-7	CASSNRGRYEQYF
.	TRBV7-3	TRBJ2-1	CASSPLATHYNEQFF
.	TRBV7-2	TRBJ1-2	CASSSDRGYGYTF
.	TRBV6-5	TRBJ1-3	CASSYSSASSGNTIYF
.	TRBV9	TRBJ2-6	CASSVASWRTGANVLTF
.	TRBV11-2	TRBJ2-3	CASSFGLAGDTDTQYF
.	TRBV7-9	TRBJ2-7	CASSSRPSYEQYF
.	TRBV2	TRBJ2-3	CASTLAGYDTQYF
.	TRBV25-1	TRBJ1-2	CASSEQGTGNGYTF
.	TRBV7-9	TRBJ2-7	CASNGLISYEQYF
.	TRBV7-9	TRBJ2-5	CASRPGLAGETQYF
few	TRBV20-1	TRBJ1-1	CSADPFEAFF
once	TRBV10-1	TRBJ2-1	CASSGSPGGNPVVGEQFF
.	TRBV9	TRBJ1-5	CASRATQGAVQPQHF
.	TRBV28	TRBJ2-5	CASSSDLGTAYQETQYF
.	TRBV6-1	TRBJ1-2	CASSESGTIYGYTF
.	TRBV25-1	TRBJ2-1	CASSRNNEQFF
.	TRBV4-2	TRBJ2-7	CASSIRILAGLTYEQYF
.	TRBV5-8	TRBJ1-2	CASSLVQGTSPRGYTF
.	TRBV5-1	TRBJ2-5	CASSSRTGGEETQYF
.	TRBV9	TRBJ2-5	CASSLTPLAETQYF
.	TRBV6-1	TRBJ2-5	CASSEATSGRVQETQYF
.	TRBV5-1	TRBJ2-5	CASSLVGSNQETQYF
.	TRBV7-8	TRBJ2-7	CASSLEATYEQYF
.	TRBV5-1	TRBJ1-4	CASSLGSGQDEKLFF
.	TRBV6-1	TRBJ1-2	CASRLAQNYGYTF
.	TRBV5-1	TRBJ2-3	CASSSPSGSGGSTDTQYF
.	TRBV18	TRBJ1-6	CASSPAGTPLHF
.	TRBV5-4	TRBJ2-1	CASSARAGRTYNEQFF
.	TRBV6-1	TRBJ2-1	CASSAGLASSYNEQFF
.	TRBV7-9	TRBJ1-2	CASGGPVVNGYTF
.	TRBV11-1	TRBJ2-2	CASSSGTIRLGELFF
.	TRBV10-3	TRBJ2-2	CAAVPGPNTGELFF
once	TRBV5-1	TRBJ2-1	CASSLEANYNEQFF
.	TRBV11-3	TRBJ2-1	CASSPAGGENEQFF
.	TRBV6-1	TRBJ2-7	CASRDRGRRYEQYF
.	TRBV7-2	TRBJ1-2	CASSLVGTGVKGYGYTF
.	TRBV27	TRBJ1-4	CASSLKAGGGEKLFF
.	TRBV10-3	TRBJ2-3	CAINTGVNTDTQYF
.	TRBV7-3	.	CASSPSYIVGYEQYF